Included here is one T cell receptor beta chain sequence, with context. Measured with immunoSEQ multiplex PCR; TCRdb has only the in-frame clones, and not every one. The repertoire consists of 15,000 or so clones, with 84% occurring once and the leading ten covering 10%. This entry comes from a study of technical replicates of blood from several donors. Trimming cost V 0 bases and J 0 bases, with 22 bases left between them. The CDR3 is 20 residues long. From germline, CDR1 is SGHTA and CDR2 FQGTGA. Source material: PBMCs. This clonotype was sampled from a human donor in good health. This sequence joins TRBV7-3 and TRBJ2-3, with D tentatively TRBD2 (5 bases). CDR3 sequence reads: CASSLTARSSAASSTDTQYF. The CDR3 DNA reads as TGTGCCAGCAGCTTAACGGCAAGAAGTAGCGCCGCTTCTAGCACAGATACGCAGTATTTT.